A single sample gave rise to the 7 T cell receptor beta chains below, sequenced in a study of patients and donors after allogeneic stem cell transplantation. TCRdb re-derived calls from the RT-PCR reads in MiXCR, one entry per CDR3 protein. This table holds 400,000 to 500,000 distinct CDR3 sequences, roughly 17% found once. What was sequenced was blood, either unsorted or a sorted T cell fraction (not recorded which). These TCRs come from a human donor who was either an allogeneic HSCT recipient or a stem cell or donor lymphocyte infusion donor (not recorded which). It is not recorded whose cells these are; they may come from a transplant donor.

This clonotype has a count of ten or more. V usage is TRBV5-1 and J usage is TRBJ2-2, with a possible D match to TRBD2 (6 bases). The germline V and J ends were trimmed by 1 base and 7 bases, with 8 bases remaining between them. Germline lookup yields CDR1 SGHRS and CDR2 YFSETQ. The CDR3 runs to 13 residues. The CDR3 nucleotides read TGCGCCAGCAGCTTGTGGGAGGACGGGGAGCTGTTTTTT. Encoded protein: CASSLWEDGELFF.

The table lists this clonotype with many counts. The chain has TRBV12-3 or TRBV12-4 and TRBJ2-3; D might be TRBD1 or TRBD2, each matching 5 bases. The ends were cut back, 3 bases at V and 0 bases at J, with 16 bases in the middle. The CDR3 totals 17 residues. Here the CDR3 reads CASSFGLEGPSTDTQYF. The CDR3 region has the DNA TGTGCCAGCAGTTTCGGGCTAGAGGGACCTAGCACAGATACGCAGTATTTT.

The chain links TRBV7-2 to TRBJ2-3; 8 bases match TRBD2. In germline, CDR1 is SGHTA, CDR2 FQGNSA. The length of the CDR3 is 15 residues. V shed 5 bases, J shed 3 bases, and the junction held 7 bases outside the gene matches. CDR3 nucleotide sequence: TGTGCCAGCAGCAAAGGACTAGCCGGTACAGATACGCAGTATTTT. Translated: CASSKGLAGTDTQYF.

The rearrangement joins TRBV6-1 to TRBJ1-4; TRBD1 matches 7 bases. The V segment lost 8 bases and the J segment 5 bases; nucleotides outside the gene matches: 11. Per germline, CDR1 MNHNS and CDR2 SASEGT. The CDR3 runs to 15 residues. CDR3 sequence: CASGQPTGLNEKLFF. As DNA, the CDR3 is TGTGCCAGCGGCCAACCGACAGGGCTCAATGAAAAACTGTTTTTT.

This clonotype was seen a handful of times. V gene TRBV20-1 combines with J gene TRBJ1-2, with 8 bases identical to TRBD1. Germline V gene data show CDR1 as DFQATT and CDR2 as SNEGSKA (reference sequence). The CDR3 sequence is 12 residues long. V was clipped by 1 base and J by 7 bases; unmatched bases: 2. In DNA form, the CDR3 reads TGCAGTGCTAGAGGGACAGGGTCTGGCTACACCTTC. It encodes CSARGTGSGYTF.

This chain links TRBV4-1 with TRBJ2-1; TRBD2 matches 14 bases. With V trimmed by 4 bases and J by 0 bases, 5 bases remained unmatched. The CDR3 totals 18 residues. In germline, CDR1 is MGHRA, CDR2 YSYEKL. DNA of the CDR3: TGCGCCAGCAGCCGAAGCGGGACTAGCGGGAGCTCCTACAATGAGCAGTTCTTC. It yields the protein CASSRSGTSGSSYNEQFF.

CDR3 nucleotide sequence: TGTGCCAGCAGTACGACAGGGCGGCTAGCGGCTTACGAGCAGTACTTC. As protein: CASSTTGRLAAYEQYF. The V and J genes are TRBV12-3 or TRBV12-4 and TRBJ2-7; perhaps D is TRBD1 or TRBD2 (7 bases each). Deletions cut 5 bases from V and 4 bases from J, with 21 bases between. This CDR3 comprises 16 residues.